What follows are 17 T cell receptor beta chains derived from one specimen sequenced in a study of T cells in Graves' hyperthyroidism and ophthalmopathy. TCR beta CDR3 regions were amplified from RNA transcripts. With the HTBI primer set, the TCR CDR3 went through a first round of RT-PCR. In TCRdb, the multiplex PCR reads were re-called with MiXCR into one record per CDR3 protein. The table has over 250,000 distinct CDR3 sequences, around 25% seen once. What was sequenced was blood. The source is a man aged 35 to 55 with Graves' hyperthyroidism that later progressed to Graves' ophthalmopathy.

This clonotype has ten or more counts. V usage is TRBV30 and J usage is TRBJ2-7, with D maybe TRBD1 (5 bases). Germline V CDR1 and CDR2: GTSNPN, SVGIG (reference sequence). Trimming stripped 5 bases from V and 2 bases from J, with 10 bases between. This CDR3 is built from 12 residues. This CDR3 reads CAWAGSTYEQYF. The CDR3, as DNA: TGTGCCTGGGCAGGGTCCACCTACGAGCAGTACTTC.

This sequence joins TRBV30 and TRBJ2-7; D not resolved. CDR1 and CDR2 (germline): GTSNPN, SVGIG (reference sequence). The V gene lost 5 bases and the J gene lost 6 bases, with 11 bases spanning the gap. This CDR3 has 11 residues. The CDR3 DNA follows: TGTGCCTGGGGAAGGACGGGCGAGCAGTACTTC. Translated, it gives CAWGRTGEQYF.

This clonotype was seen many times. This chain connects TRBV10-3 to TRBJ1-3; 7 bases align to TRBD1. After removal of 8 bases from V and 0 bases from J, the junction contained 4 bases not matched to a gene. The CDR3 is 14 amino acids. From germline, CDR1 is ENHRY and CDR2 SYGVKD. CDR3: CAISGTDSGNTIYF. CDR3 DNA: TGTGCCATCTCCGGGACAGACTCTGGAAACACCATATATTTT.

The rearrangement uses TRBV24-1 and TRBJ1-1; 7 bases are shared with TRBD1. The CDR3 spans 15 residues. Per the germline V gene, CDR1 is KGHDR and CDR2 is SFDVKD. After removal of 4 bases from V and 6 bases from J, the junction contained 10 bases not matched to a gene. The CDR3 protein is CATSDAGGVLSEAFF. CDR3 nucleotide sequence: TGTGCCACCAGTGACGCAGGGGGGGTATTATCTGAAGCTTTCTTT.

The sample holds many counts of this clonotype. The chain links TRBV20-1 to TRBJ1-5; 8 bases agree with TRBD1. The CDR3 is 14 amino acids. From germline, CDR1 is DFQATT and CDR2 SNEGSKA (reference sequence). Trimming at V came to 7 bases and at J to 5 bases, leaving 10 bases not matched to a gene. This chain's CDR3 is CSVIDRGQHQPQHF. The CDR3 DNA follows: TGCAGTGTTATAGACAGGGGACAACATCAGCCCCAGCATTTT.

This clonotype was recorded once. V is TRBV12-3 or TRBV12-4 and J is TRBJ1-1, with 9 bases aligning to TRBD1. There are 14 residues in the CDR3. V lost 5 bases, J lost 4 bases, and 5 bases stayed unmatched. CDR3 DNA sequence: TGTGCCAGCAGTCGGACAGGGGAAGGCACTGAAGCTTTCTTT. Translation gives CASSRTGEGTEAFF.

The rearrangement uses TRBV7-9 and TRBJ2-7, with TRBD1 identical over 7 bases. Trimming removed 7 bases from V and 7 bases from J; junction bases left unmatched: 10. CDR3 length: 13 amino acids. Germline loops: CDR1 SEHNR, CDR2 FQNEAQ (reference sequence). The CDR3 coding sequence is TGTGCCAGCACCAAGACAGGGACGTGGGAGCAGTACTTC. Translating it yields CASTKTGTWEQYF.

This clonotype was counted ten times or more. This chain uses TRBV28 with TRBJ2-7, with D uncertain. The CDR3 consists of 12 residues. V lost 7 bases and J lost 3, with 10 bases in between. Germline CDR1 is MDHEN and CDR2 is SYDVKM. The CDR3 spells CASTNRGYEQYF. The CDR3 DNA follows: TGTGCCAGCACTAATCGCGGCTACGAGCAGTACTTC.

This clonotype was recorded at least ten times. The chain employs TRBV25-1 and TRBJ2-7; the D is unclear. Looked up from germline, CDR1 is MGHDK and CDR2 is SYGVNS. Trimming took off 2 bases at V and 4 bases at J, with 15 bases between the two ends. This CDR3 contains 15 residues. The CDR3 sequence is CASSEDRAGSYEQYF. CDR3 nucleotide sequence: TGTGCCAGCAGTGAAGACCGGGCCGGGTCGTACGAGCAGTACTTC.

This clonotype showed up many times. The genes are TRBV20-1 and TRBJ2-7; 7 bases match TRBD2. CDR3 size: 15 residues. V shed 0 bases and J 3 bases; nucleotides not matched to a gene: 8. CDR1 and CDR2 (germline): DFQATT, SNEGSKA (reference sequence). The CDR3 DNA sequence: TGCAGTGCTAGAGATGGGAGGAGGGACTACTACGAGCAGTACTTC. Translating it yields CSARDGRRDYYEQYF.

This clonotype was counted at least ten times. V usage is TRBV27 and J usage is TRBJ2-3, with D possibly TRBD2 on 6 matching bases. Per germline, CDR1 MNHEY and CDR2 SMNVEV (reference sequence). V was cut by 0 bases and J by 4 bases, with 11 bases left in between. The CDR3 consists of 15 residues. The CDR3 region is CASSLSLWEADTQYF. The CDR3 DNA is TGTGCCAGCAGTTTATCACTTTGGGAGGCAGATACGCAGTATTTT.

The sample holds many counts of this clonotype. The chain is built from TRBV29-1 and TRBJ2-5; D possibly corresponds to TRBD1 (5 bases). The CDR3 length is 13 residues. With 6 bases removed from V and 5 bases from J, the gap between germline ends came to 16 bases. Germline CDR1 is SQVTM and CDR2 is ANQGSEA. The CDR3 spells CSVSPTAPETQYF. The CDR3 nucleotides read TGCAGCGTGTCCCCGACAGCGCCTGAGACCCAGTACTTC.

CDR3 nucleotides: TGTGCCAGCAGCGCCAGGACAGGGAAATATGGCTACACCTTC. Translating it yields CASSARTGKYGYTF. V is TRBV7-2 and J is TRBJ1-2; 8 nucleotides align to TRBD1. Germline V gene sequence: CDR1 SGHTA, CDR2 FQGNSA. The V gene end was trimmed by 5 bases and the J gene end by 5 bases; junction bases not matched to a gene: 7. The CDR3 loop spans 14 amino acids.

This clonotype was found a few times. This may be a read error, as it is one base from a much larger clone. The V gene is TRBV9, the J gene TRBJ1-1; TRBD1 is a possible D gene (5 bases). Germline V gene sequence: CDR1 SGDLS, CDR2 YYNGEE. Trimming cost V 4 bases and J 2 bases, with 15 bases left between them. CDR3 size: 15 residues. The chain's CDR3 is CASSKWGRANTEAFF. Here the CDR3 DNA reads TGTGCCAGCAGCAAGTGGGGCAGAGCAAACACTGAAGCTTTCTTT.

This clonotype was counted many times. This chain uses TRBV2 with TRBJ2-5; D remains ambiguous. Between the trimmed V and J ends, which lost 4 bases and 2 bases, there was a span of 11 bases. The CDR3 is 14 amino acids. Looked up from germline, CDR1 is SNHLY and CDR2 is FYNNEI. CDR3 residues: CASSVITPQETQYF. The CDR3 region has the DNA TGTGCCAGCAGTGTCATAACGCCACAAGAGACCCAGTACTTC.

This chain uses TRBV30 with TRBJ2-7; D is perhaps TRBD2 (5 bases). Trimming took 7 bases from V and 5 from J, leaving 18 bases between them. From germline, CDR1 is GTSNPN and CDR2 SVGIG (reference sequence). The CDR3 contains 13 residues. DNA of the CDR3: TGTGCCTTCACGGGCGGGTCAGGAGACGAGCAGTACTTC. Amino acids: CAFTGGSGDEQYF.

This clonotype has just one count. The chain joins TRBV12-3 or TRBV12-4 to TRBJ1-1, with D hard to call. The CDR3 spans 13 residues. Trimming removed 6 bases from V and 4 bases from J, with 12 bases in between. The CDR3 reads CASRADRTTEAFF. As DNA, the CDR3 is TGTGCCAGCAGAGCGGACCGTACCACTGAAGCTTTCTTT.